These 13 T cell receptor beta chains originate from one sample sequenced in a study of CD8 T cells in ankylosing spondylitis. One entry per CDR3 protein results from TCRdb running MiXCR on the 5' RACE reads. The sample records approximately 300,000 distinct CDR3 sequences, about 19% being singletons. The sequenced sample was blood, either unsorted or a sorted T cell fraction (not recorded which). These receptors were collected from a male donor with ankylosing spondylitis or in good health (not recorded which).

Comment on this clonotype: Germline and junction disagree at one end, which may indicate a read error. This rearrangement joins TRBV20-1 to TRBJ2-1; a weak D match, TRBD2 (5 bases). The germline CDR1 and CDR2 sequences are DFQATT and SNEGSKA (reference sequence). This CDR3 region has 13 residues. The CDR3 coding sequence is TGCCGTGCTAGAGATTGGGGAGAACATGAGCAGTTCTTC. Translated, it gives CRARDWGEHEQFF.

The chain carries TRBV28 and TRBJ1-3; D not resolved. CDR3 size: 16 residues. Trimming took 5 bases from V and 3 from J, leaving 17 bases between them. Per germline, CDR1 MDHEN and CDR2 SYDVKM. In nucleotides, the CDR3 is TGTGCCAGCAGTCTCCTCCTAGGAGGGAGTGGAAACACCATATATTTT. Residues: CASSLLLGGSGNTIYF.

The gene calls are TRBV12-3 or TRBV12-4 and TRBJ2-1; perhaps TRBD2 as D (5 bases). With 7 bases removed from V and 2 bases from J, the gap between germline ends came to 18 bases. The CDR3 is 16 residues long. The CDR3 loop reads CASTGRWESAYNEQFF. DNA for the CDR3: TGTGCCAGCACCGGAAGGTGGGAGAGCGCCTACAATGAGCAGTTCTTC.

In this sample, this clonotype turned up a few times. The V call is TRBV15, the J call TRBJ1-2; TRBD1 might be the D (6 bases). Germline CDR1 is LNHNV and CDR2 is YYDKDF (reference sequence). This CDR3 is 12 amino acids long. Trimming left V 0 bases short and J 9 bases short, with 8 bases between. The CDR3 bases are TGTGCCACCAGCAGAGAGGACAGACGCTACACCTTC. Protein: CATSREDRRYTF. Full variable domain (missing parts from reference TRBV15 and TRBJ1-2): DAMVIQNPRYQVTQFGKPVTLSCSQTLNHNVMYWYQQKSSQAPKLLFHYYDKDFNNEADTPDNFQSRRPNTSFCFLDIRSPGLGDTAMYLCATSREDRRYTFGSGTRLTVV.

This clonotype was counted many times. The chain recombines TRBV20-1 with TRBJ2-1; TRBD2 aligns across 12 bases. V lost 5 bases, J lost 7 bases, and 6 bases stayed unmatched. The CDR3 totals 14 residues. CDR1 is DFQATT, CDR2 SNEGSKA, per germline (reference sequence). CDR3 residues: CSALGTSGFNEQFF. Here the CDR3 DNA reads TGCAGTGCTCTAGGGACTAGCGGGTTTAATGAGCAGTTCTTC.

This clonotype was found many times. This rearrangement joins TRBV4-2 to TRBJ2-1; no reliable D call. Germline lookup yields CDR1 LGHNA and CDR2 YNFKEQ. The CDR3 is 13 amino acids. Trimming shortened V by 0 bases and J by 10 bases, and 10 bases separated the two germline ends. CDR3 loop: CASSQDPDTEQFF. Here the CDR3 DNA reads TGTGCCAGCAGCCAAGACCCCGACACAGAGCAGTTCTTC.

The CDR3 coding sequence is TGTGCCAGCAGTTACTCGGTCCTAGCAAGAGATACGCAGTATTTT. Protein product: CASSYSVLARDTQYF. The rearrangement uses TRBV6-5 and TRBJ2-3; a weak D match, TRBD2 (5 bases). Trimming stripped 0 bases from V and 5 bases from J, with 12 bases between. This CDR3 is built from 15 residues. CDR1 MNHEY and CDR2 SVGAGI come from the germline V gene.

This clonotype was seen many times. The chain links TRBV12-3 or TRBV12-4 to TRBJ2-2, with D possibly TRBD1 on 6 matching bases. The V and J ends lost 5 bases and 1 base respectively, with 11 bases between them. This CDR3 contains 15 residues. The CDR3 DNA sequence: TGTGCCAGCAGTACACTGGACAGGAACACCGGGGAGCTGTTTTTT. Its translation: CASSTLDRNTGELFF.

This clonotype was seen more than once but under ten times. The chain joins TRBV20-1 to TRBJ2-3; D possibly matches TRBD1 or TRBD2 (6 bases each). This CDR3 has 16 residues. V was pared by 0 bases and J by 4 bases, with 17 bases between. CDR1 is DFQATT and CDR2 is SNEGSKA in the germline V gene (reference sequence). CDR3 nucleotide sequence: TGCAGTGCTAGAGATCGGGGGCTAGAACCTTCAGATACGCAGTATTTT. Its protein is CSARDRGLEPSDTQYF.

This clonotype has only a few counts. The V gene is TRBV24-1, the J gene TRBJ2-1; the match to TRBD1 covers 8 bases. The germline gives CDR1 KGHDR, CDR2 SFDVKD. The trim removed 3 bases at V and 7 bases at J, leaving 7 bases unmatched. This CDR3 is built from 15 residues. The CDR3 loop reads CATSDGQGASNEQFF. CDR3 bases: TGTGCCACCAGTGATGGTCAGGGGGCGTCGAATGAGCAGTTCTTC.

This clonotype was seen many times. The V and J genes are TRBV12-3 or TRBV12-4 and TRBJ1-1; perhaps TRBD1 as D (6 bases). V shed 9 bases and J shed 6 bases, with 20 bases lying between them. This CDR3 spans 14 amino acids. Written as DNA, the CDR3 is TGTGCCAGTATGGGGGCAGGGAGGTTTGCTGAAGCTTTCTTT. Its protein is CASMGAGRFAEAFF.

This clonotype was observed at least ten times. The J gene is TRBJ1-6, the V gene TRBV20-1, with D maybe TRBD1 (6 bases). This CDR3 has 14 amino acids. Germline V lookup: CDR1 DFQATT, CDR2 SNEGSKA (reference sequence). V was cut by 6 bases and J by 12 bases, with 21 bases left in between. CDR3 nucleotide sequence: TGCAGTGCCAAGAAGGACAGACTCGGGGAACCCCTCCACTTT. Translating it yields CSAKKDRLGEPLHF.

The CDR3 here is CSAREPGNTEAFF. For the CDR3, the DNA is TGCAGTGCTAGAGAACCCGGGAACACTGAAGCTTTCTTT. V gene TRBV20-1 combines with J gene TRBJ1-1; no clear D gene. Germline V gene sequence: CDR1 DFQATT, CDR2 SNEGSKA (reference sequence). V was pared by 0 bases and J by 1 base, with 6 bases between. This CDR3 is 13 amino acids long.